The rows below give T cell receptor beta chains drawn from one sample of a study of blood T cell repertoires in COVID-19. The protocol was immunoSEQ multiplex PCR, while the TCRdb copy is restricted to in-frame clones and leaves out a portion. The sample yields approximately 300,000 clones, roughly 85% seen once. The sequenced sample was PBMCs or T cells enriched from blood (not recorded which). The receptor set was obtained from a woman aged 30 to 39 who had been exposed to COVID-19. Each CDR3 is given with its conserved first and last residue. A D gene is named only where the DNA matches it firmly. For some rows the clone size is stated as once, few or many, or as a class when expanded; others skip it.

cdr3_nt cdr3_aa j_call d_call v_call clone_size
TGTGCCACCAGAACTAGCGGGGGGGCAAACGAGCAGTACTTC CATRTSGGANEQYF TRBJ2-7 TRBD2 TRBV28 NA
TGTGCCAGTAGTCTAAAGACAGGGGGCAACACGCATTTCTACGAGCAGTACTTC CASSLKTGGNTHFYEQYF TRBJ2-7 TRBD1 TRBV19 NA
TGTGCCAGCAGCTTATGGGCCGGGACAGGGGGTTTGAACACCGGGGAGCTGTTTTTT CASSLWAGTGGLNTGELFF TRBJ2-2 TRBD1 TRBV7-3 NA
TGTGCCAGCAGTGAGCCTAGGCGGGAGGGCCGAGATACGCAGTATTTT CASSEPRREGRDTQYF TRBJ2-3 TRBD2 TRBV6-1 few
TGTGCCAGTAGGATACAGGGCACTAATGAAAAACTGTTTTTT CASRIQGTNEKLFF TRBJ1-4 NA TRBV19 NA
TGTGCCAGTAGATGGGCCTCGAACACCGGGGAGCTGTTTTTT CASRWASNTGELFF TRBJ2-2 NA TRBV19 few
TGTGCCAGCAGCCAAGACCTAGCGGGGGGGCCTAATACGCAGTATTTT CASSQDLAGGPNTQYF TRBJ2-3 TRBD2 TRBV3-1/TRBV3-2 NA
TGTGCCAGCAGCTTCGGTCAGGTCAATAGCAATCAGCCCCAGCATTTT CASSFGQVNSNQPQHF TRBJ1-5 NA TRBV5-8 NA
TGTGCCAGCAGTCCAGGGGGTCACCTAATGAACACTGAAGCTTTCTTT CASSPGGHLMNTEAFF TRBJ1-1 TRBD1 TRBV5-6 NA
TGTGCCAGTAGTATAAAGGCAATAGCGGGGGTACCGACCGGGGAGCTGTTTTTT CASSIKAIAGVPTGELFF TRBJ2-2 TRBD2 TRBV19 NA
TGCGCCAGCAGCCAGACCCGGACAGGGGGAGGCTACACCTTC CASSQTRTGGGYTF TRBJ1-2 TRBD1 TRBV4-3 NA
TGCGCCAGCAGCTCATTAACAGGGAACTATGGCTACACCTTC CASSSLTGNYGYTF TRBJ1-2 NA TRBV5-1 NA
TGTGCCAGCAGCACGCGGACAGGATGGGCCCCCTTACAGTTCTTC CASSTRTGWAPLQFF TRBJ2-1 TRBD1 TRBV5-6 NA
TGTGCCATCAGTGAGTCGACAGGGGCAGGGAACACCATATATTTT CAISESTGAGNTIYF TRBJ1-3 TRBD1 TRBV10-3 NA
TGTGCCAGCAGCGCCGGACAGGGGTACAATGAGCAGTTCTTC CASSAGQGYNEQFF TRBJ2-1 TRBD1 TRBV5-6 NA
TGTGCCAGCAGTCAGGACAGCGGAAACACCATATATTTT CASSQDSGNTIYF TRBJ1-3 NA TRBV12-3/TRBV12-4 NA
TGTGCCAGCAGTTTAGGGAATATGGTGGGAGAGGAGCTGTTTTTT CASSLGNMVGEELFF TRBJ2-2 NA TRBV27 NA
TGTGCCAGCAGTTCGGGACAGGGGAAGGGCTACACCTTC CASSSGQGKGYTF TRBJ1-2 TRBD1 TRBV12-3/TRBV12-4 NA
TGTGCCAGCAGCTTAAAGGACTTATCCTACAATGAGCAGTTCTTC CASSLKDLSYNEQFF TRBJ2-1 NA TRBV7-9 NA
TGTGCCAGCAGCGTAGGTCCTTGGGCCGATCAGCCCCAGCATTTT CASSVGPWADQPQHF TRBJ1-5 NA TRBV9 NA
TGTGCCAGTAGTTCTTCTCTGCGGGTAGCTAACTATGGCTACACCTTC CASSSSLRVANYGYTF TRBJ1-2 NA TRBV19 once
TGTGCCAGCAGCTTAGCGGGGGGAAGGGATAACATTCAGTACTTC CASSLAGGRDNIQYF TRBJ2-4 NA TRBV7-9 NA
TGCGCCAGCAGCCAAGAATGGAGGGGACTCTCTGGGGCCAACGTCCTGACTTTC CASSQEWRGLSGANVLTF TRBJ2-6 NA TRBV4-1 NA
TGTGCCAGCAGTTACACGGGACAGGGGGCCTATGGCTACACCTTC CASSYTGQGAYGYTF TRBJ1-2 TRBD1 TRBV6-5 NA
TGTGCCAGCAGCTTAGTCGAGCCTAGAGAGCAGTTCTTC CASSLVEPREQFF TRBJ2-1 NA TRBV7-8 NA
TGTGCCAGCAGGTACAGGGGGCGCAGATTTTGGAGCACTGAAGCTTTCTTT CASRYRGRRFWSTEAFF TRBJ1-1 TRBD1 TRBV27 NA
TGTGCCAGCAGCTCGGGACTTACTAGCACAGATACGCAGTATTTT CASSSGLTSTDTQYF TRBJ2-3 NA TRBV9 NA
TGTGCCAGCAGCGTCGGGACTAGCGGGAGGTACGAGACCCAGTACTTC CASSVGTSGRYETQYF TRBJ2-5 TRBD2 TRBV9 NA
TGTGCCAGCAGCTGGGGCGGGAGGATGGGAGGCTACGAGCAGTACTTC CASSWGGRMGGYEQYF TRBJ2-7 TRBD2 TRBV5-4 NA
TGTGCCAGCCCTTCCAAGGGGGACAGGGATGAGACCCAGTACTTC CASPSKGDRDETQYF TRBJ2-5 TRBD1 TRBV7-3 few
TGTGCCAGTAGTCCAACACAGGGAACTGGAAACACCATATATTTT CASSPTQGTGNTIYF TRBJ1-3 NA TRBV19 NA
TGCGCCAGCAGTCGGGTAGCGGACCTCGGAGAGACCCAGTACTTC CASSRVADLGETQYF TRBJ2-5 NA TRBV5-1 NA
TGTGCCAGCTCACCACCGCTTGGCGGGGGGGCATATGAGCAGTTCTTC CASSPPLGGGAYEQFF TRBJ2-1 TRBD2 TRBV18 NA
TGTGCCAGCAGTTTTGGGACAGGGTACTACGAGCAGTACTTC CASSFGTGYYEQYF TRBJ2-7 TRBD1 TRBV27 few
TGTGCCAGCAGTTTCCGAGGACAGGGGAATCAGCCCCAGCATTTT CASSFRGQGNQPQHF TRBJ1-5 TRBD1 TRBV27 few
TGTGCCACCAGTGTTGCCGGGACTACAAGCAATGAGCAGTTCTTC CATSVAGTTSNEQFF TRBJ2-1 TRBD2 TRBV24-1 NA
TGTGCCTGGATAGGTCAGGACAGGGGGCTCGGTTCGTATGGCTACACCTTC CAWIGQDRGLGSYGYTF TRBJ1-2 TRBD1 TRBV30 NA
TGTGCCAGCAGCCAAGGAACATACCGGACATCTAATGAAAAACTGTTTTTT CASSQGTYRTSNEKLFF TRBJ1-4 NA TRBV14 once
TGTGCCAGCTCACCAACAGGCGATGGCTACACCTTC CASSPTGDGYTF TRBJ1-2 NA TRBV18 NA
TGTGCCAGTGGAAGGGACAGGAATTCACCCCTCCACTTT CASGRDRNSPLHF TRBJ1-6 TRBD1 TRBV6-9 NA
TGTGCCAGCAGTTCACCGGATCGGGACTCCTATGGCTACACCTTC CASSSPDRDSYGYTF TRBJ1-2 NA TRBV28 NA
TGTGCCAGCAGCCGGAACACCGGGGAGCTGTTTTTT CASSRNTGELFF TRBJ2-2 NA TRBV21-1 NA
TGTGCCAGCAGACCCGGACAGGGGGCTTTTCATAATTCACCCCTCCACTTT CASRPGQGAFHNSPLHF TRBJ1-6 TRBD1 TRBV28 NA
TGTGCCAGTAGAAGGGGACAGGGGAACGGCTACACCTTC CASRRGQGNGYTF TRBJ1-2 TRBD1 TRBV19 NA
TGTGCCACCTACCCCGGACACTTCGAGAACTATGGCTACACCTTC CATYPGHFENYGYTF TRBJ1-2 NA TRBV19 NA
TGTGCCAGCAGTTACTTCGGAGCTACCAATCAGCCCCAGCATTTT CASSYFGATNQPQHF TRBJ1-5 NA TRBV6-2/TRBV6-3 NA
TGTGCCAGCAGCGGCGCTTCTGGGGCCAACGTCCTGACTTTC CASSGASGANVLTF TRBJ2-6 NA TRBV9 NA
TGTGCCAGCAGCCCAGGACTGGCTTGGAATGAGCAGTTCTTC CASSPGLAWNEQFF TRBJ2-1 NA TRBV28 NA
TGTGCCAGCAGATTCGACAGGGGAGATGGCTACACCTTC CASRFDRGDGYTF TRBJ1-2 TRBD1 TRBV6-6 once